This T cell receptor beta chain was captured in a study of control samples from healthy donors and cancer patients. TCRdb's table, derived via immunoSEQ multiplex PCR, lists solely in-frame clones and lacks some. This table holds about 79,000 clones, 93% found once. Sequencing was performed on PBMCs. This TCR was recovered from a woman aged 40 to 49 with lung cancer.

The CDR3 DNA reads TGCGCCAGCAGCTTGGATCTGGACACCGGGGAGCTGTTTTTT. It yields the protein CASSLDLDTGELFF. The J gene is TRBJ2-2, the V gene TRBV5-1; D unresolved. Germline V gene sequence: CDR1 SGHRS, CDR2 YFSETQ. This CDR3 region has 14 residues. V dropped 0 bases and J dropped 3 bases, with 6 bases sitting between them. Full variable domain (missing parts from reference TRBV5-1 and TRBJ2-2): KAGVTQTPRYLIKTRGQQVTLSCSPISGHRSVSWYQQTPGQGLQFLFEYFSETQRNKGNFPGRFSGRQFSNSRSEMNVSTLELGDSALYLCASSLDLDTGELFFGEGSRLTVL.